This T cell receptor (beta chain) was documented in a study of cytomegalovirus exposure and HLA in healthy donors. General study results and limits: One variant, a missense change in DCLRE1C, was linked in a later analysis to TCR beta V- and J-gene trimming. There were some V segments, including TRBV6-2 and TRBV6-3, excluded as indistinguishable. Relative to equally common others, HLA-associated TCR beta chains showed greater clonal expansion in a later analysis. Listed as cytomegalovirus-associated were roughly 180 TCR beta chains.

As regards this clone: Its matching antigen is unknown.

PCR primers comprised 60 Vbeta and 13 Jbeta primers. The data were produced by immunoSEQ multiplex PCR, yet TCRdb's version contains in-frame clones alone and is incomplete. The sample table includes under 150,000 clones. V dropped 0 bases and J dropped 1 base, with 14 bases sitting between them. Germline CDR1 is SGHRS and CDR2 is YFSETQ. This CDR3 has 16 residues. Sequencing input: PBMCs. The receptor was isolated from a woman in her 40s in good health and CMV-seronegative. The V call is TRBV5-1, the J call TRBJ2-7, with D perhaps matching TRBD2 (5 bases). DNA for the CDR3: TGCGCCAGCAGCTTGGCCGATAGGACGGGATCCTACGAGCAGTACTTC. Translated, it gives CASSLADRTGSYEQYF.